This entry describes one T cell receptor (beta chain). As yet, its antigen is unknown. PCR was performed using 60 Vbeta and 13 Jbeta primers. Assay used: immunoSEQ multiplex PCR; TCRdb lists only in-frame clones, some missing. The table includes roughly 150,000 clones, 75% detected once. This record belongs to a study of cytomegalovirus exposure and HLA in healthy donors. Trimming removed 0 bases from V and 2 bases from J, with 15 bases in between. The CDR3 loop spans 16 amino acids. From germline, CDR1 is SGHNT and CDR2 YYREEE (reference sequence). The study's findings and limits: Presence/absence results assume similar sequencing depth per donor, which may not hold. In a later analysis, several top co-occurrence clusters appeared linked to parvovirus B19, influenza, CMV and Epstein-Barr virus.

The receptor comes from a young man in good health and CMV-seronegative. The chain has TRBV5-4 and TRBJ2-7, with D maybe TRBD1 (5 bases). Sequencing used PBMCs. In DNA form, the CDR3 reads TGTGCCAGCAGCTTGGAGGGGTCAGGGAAACCCTACGAGCAGTACTTC. Encoded protein: CASSLEGSGKPYEQYF.